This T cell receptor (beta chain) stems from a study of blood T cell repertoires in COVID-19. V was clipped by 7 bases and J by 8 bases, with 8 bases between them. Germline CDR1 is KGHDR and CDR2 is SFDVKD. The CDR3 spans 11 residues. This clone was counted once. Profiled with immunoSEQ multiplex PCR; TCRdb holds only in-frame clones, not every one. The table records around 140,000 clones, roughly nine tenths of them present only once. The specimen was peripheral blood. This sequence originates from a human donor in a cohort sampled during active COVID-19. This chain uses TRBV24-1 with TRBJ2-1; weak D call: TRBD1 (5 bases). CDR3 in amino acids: CATSVGDEQFF. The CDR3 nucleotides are TGTGCCACCAGCGTAGGGGATGAGCAGTTCTTC.